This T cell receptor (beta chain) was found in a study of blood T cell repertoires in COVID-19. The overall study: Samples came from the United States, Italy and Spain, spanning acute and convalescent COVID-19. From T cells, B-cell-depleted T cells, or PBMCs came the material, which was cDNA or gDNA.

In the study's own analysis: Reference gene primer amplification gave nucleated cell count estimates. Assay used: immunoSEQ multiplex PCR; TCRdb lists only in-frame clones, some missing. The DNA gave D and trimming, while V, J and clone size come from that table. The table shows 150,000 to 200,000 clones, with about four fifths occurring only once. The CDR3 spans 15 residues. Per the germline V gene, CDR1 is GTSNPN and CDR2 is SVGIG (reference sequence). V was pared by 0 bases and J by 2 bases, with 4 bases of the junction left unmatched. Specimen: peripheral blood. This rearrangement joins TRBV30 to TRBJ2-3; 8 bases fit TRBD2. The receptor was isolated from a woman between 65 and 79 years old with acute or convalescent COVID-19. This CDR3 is CAWSVGSGDTDTQYF. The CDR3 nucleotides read TGTGCCTGGAGTGTAGGTAGCGGGGACACAGATACGCAGTATTTT.